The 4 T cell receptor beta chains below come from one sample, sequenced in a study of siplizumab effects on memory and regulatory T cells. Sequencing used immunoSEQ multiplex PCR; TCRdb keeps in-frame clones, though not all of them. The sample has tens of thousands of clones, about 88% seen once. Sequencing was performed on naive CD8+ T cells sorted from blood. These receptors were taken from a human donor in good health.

The CDR3 nucleotides are TGTGCCAGCAGCCACAGCGGAGGGCGAGAAGATGGCTACACCTTC. Translation gives CASSHSGGREDGYTF. The V and J genes are TRBV27 and TRBJ1-2; D is undetermined. The CDR3 is 15 residues long. Germline loops: CDR1 MNHEY, CDR2 SMNVEV (reference sequence). V was pared by 6 bases and J by 6 bases, with 20 bases between.

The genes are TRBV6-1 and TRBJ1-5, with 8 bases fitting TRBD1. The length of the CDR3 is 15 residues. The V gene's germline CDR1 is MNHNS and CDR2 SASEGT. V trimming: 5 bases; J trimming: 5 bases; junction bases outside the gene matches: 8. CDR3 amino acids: CASSKTGQGHQPQHF. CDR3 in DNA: TGTGCCAGCAGTAAGACTGGACAGGGACATCAGCCCCAGCATTTT.

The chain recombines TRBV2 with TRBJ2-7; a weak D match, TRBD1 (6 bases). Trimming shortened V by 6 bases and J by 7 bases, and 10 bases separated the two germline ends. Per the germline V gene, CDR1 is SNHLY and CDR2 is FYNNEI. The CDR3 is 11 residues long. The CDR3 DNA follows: TGTGCCAGCAGCCCAGGGGTTGAGCAGTACTTC. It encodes CASSPGVEQYF.

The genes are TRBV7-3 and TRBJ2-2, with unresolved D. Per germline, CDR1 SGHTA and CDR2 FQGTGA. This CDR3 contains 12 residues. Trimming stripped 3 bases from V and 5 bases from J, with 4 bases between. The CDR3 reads CASSFGTGELFF. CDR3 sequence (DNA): TGTGCCAGCAGCTTCGGGACCGGGGAGCTGTTTTTT.